Given below is one T cell receptor (beta chain) in context. Its antigen is unidentified. The record originates from a study of OX40 agonist ivuxolimab in advanced cancers. In the study overall: The dose-escalation cohort was just under 85% male, with a mean age of around 60 years, ranging roughly 20 to 80.

From germline, CDR1 is MNHEY and CDR2 SMNVEV (reference sequence). The trim removed 5 bases at V and 14 bases at J, leaving 9 bases unmatched. The CDR3 sequence is 12 residues long. Study-level findings and limits: Some nonresponders also had low normalized T-cell clonal expansion. The study observed clonal expansion of CD4+ and CD8+ blood T cells by week 6 at 0.1 to 3.0 mg/kg.

Clones were read by immunoSEQ multiplex PCR, and TCRdb kept only the in-frame ones, dropping some. This sample has more than 65,000 clones, with roughly 82% found just once. Sample: CD4+ or CD8+ T cells sorted from blood, taken in a trial of the OX40 agonist ivuxolimab. This chain connects TRBV27 to TRBJ1-2; 9 bases fit TRBD1. The sequence was collected from an adult with an advanced solid tumor such as melanoma, head and neck, liver or kidney cancer. Here the CDR3 DNA reads TGTGCCAGCAGTCCCCGGACAGGGGCTAGTACCTTC. The encoded protein is CASSPRTGASTF.